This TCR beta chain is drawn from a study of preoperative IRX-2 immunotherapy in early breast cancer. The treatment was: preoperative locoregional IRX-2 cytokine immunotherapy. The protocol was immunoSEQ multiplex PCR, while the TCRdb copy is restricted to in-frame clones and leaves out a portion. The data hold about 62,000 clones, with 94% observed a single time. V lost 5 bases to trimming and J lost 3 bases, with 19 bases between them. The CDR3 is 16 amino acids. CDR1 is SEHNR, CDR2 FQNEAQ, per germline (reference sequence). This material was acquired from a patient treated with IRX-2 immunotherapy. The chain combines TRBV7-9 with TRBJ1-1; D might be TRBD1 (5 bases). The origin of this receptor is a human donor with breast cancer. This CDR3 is CASSVHELQGYTEAFF. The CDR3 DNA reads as TGTGCCAGCAGCGTCCACGAGCTCCAGGGCTACACTGAAGCTTTCTTT. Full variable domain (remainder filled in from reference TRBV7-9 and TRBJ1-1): DTGVSQNPRHKITKRGQNVTFRCDPISEHNRLYWYRQTLGQGPEFLTYFQNEAQLEKSRLLSDRFSAERPKGSFSTLEIQRTEQGDSAMYLCASSVHELQGYTEAFFGQGTRLTVV.